The present T cell receptor (beta chain) was sequenced within a study of cytomegalovirus exposure and HLA in healthy donors. This CDR3 has 15 amino acids. V gave up 2 bases and J gave up 6 bases, with 14 bases separating them. Per germline, CDR1 MRHNA and CDR2 SNTAGT. Generated by immunoSEQ multiplex PCR, the TCRdb table keeps only in-frame clones and is missing some. The sample includes about 170,000 clones, 75% to 90% of them seen just once. Worth noting for this clone: Its antigen is still unknown.

From the roughly 120-subject validation cohort, which was separate from the approximately 720-subject first cohort, the donors were drawn. General study points: Using the classifier, cytomegalovirus status was reportedly diagnosed with high specificity and sensitivity.

The V call is TRBV6-4, the J call TRBJ2-1; D perhaps matches TRBD2 (5 bases). The specimen sequenced was PBMCs. The sequence was collected from a woman between 18 and 30 years old in good health and CMV-seronegative. The CDR3 DNA follows: TGTGCCAGCAGTGACGGGCTGGGAGACTCCAATGAGCAGTTCTTC. As protein: CASSDGLGDSNEQFF.